These 24 T cell receptor beta chains came from one sample sequenced in a study of control samples from healthy donors and cancer patients. Some clones are missing from TCRdb's copy, which holds only in-frame ones; the method was immunoSEQ multiplex PCR. The sample yields roughly 100,000 clones, 90% to 95% seen once. The sample comprised blood. Receptors originate from a woman aged 18-29 years in good health.

The rearrangement uses TRBV7-3 and TRBJ2-5; maybe TRBD2 (5 bases). The V and J ends lost 0 bases and 7 bases respectively, with 12 bases between them. This CDR3 contains 14 residues. CDR1 SGHTA and CDR2 FQGTGA come from the germline V gene. The CDR3 spells CASSLTEGRGTQYF. CDR3 sequence (DNA): TGTGCCAGCAGCTTAACAGAGGGCCGGGGGACCCAGTACTTC.

The chain carries TRBV5-4 and TRBJ1-3; D may be TRBD1 (5 bases). Trimming cost V 0 bases and J 5 bases, with 15 bases left between them. Germline V lookup: CDR1 SGHNT, CDR2 YYREEE (reference sequence). The CDR3 is 16 residues long. The CDR3 DNA sequence: TGTGCCAGCAGCTTGGCTGGGACGGCGGGGAGAAACACCATATATTTT. This codes for CASSLAGTAGRNTIYF.

To note about this clone: The junction and the germline gene differ at one end; a read error may be behind it. The chain employs TRBV4-3 and TRBJ2-7; D gene ambiguous. Germline V CDR1 and CDR2: LGHNA, YSLEER. The CDR3 has 15 residues. The CDR3 bases are TGCGCCAGCAGCTCAAAGGCCCTAAGCTCCTACGGGCAGTACTTC. Residues: CASSSKALSSYGQYF.

This clone was observed a handful of times. The rearrangement joins TRBV6-5 to TRBJ1-5; D is undetermined. The CDR3 has 13 residues. The germline CDR1 and CDR2 sequences are MNHEY and SVGAGI. V was cut by 5 bases and J by 3 bases, with 8 bases left in between. CDR3 in amino acids: CASSIGFNQPQHF. The DNA for the CDR3 is TGTGCCAGCAGTATTGGGTTCAATCAGCCCCAGCATTTT.

The rearrangement joins TRBV9 to TRBJ2-3; TRBD2 matches at 13 bases. CDR1 SGDLS and CDR2 YYNGEE come from the germline V gene. V lost 3 bases to trimming and J lost 2 bases; unmatched junction nucleotides: 6. This CDR3 has 17 residues. CDR3 sequence (DNA): TGTGCCAGCAGCGCGGGGACTAGCGGGAAAGTCACAGATACGCAGTATTTT. This translates into CASSAGTSGKVTDTQYF.

The chain links TRBV6-1 to TRBJ1-1; D is unresolved. The CDR3 loop spans 14 amino acids. CDR1 and CDR2 from the germline V gene are MNHNS and SASEGT. V shed 0 bases and J shed 3 bases, with 8 bases lying between them. The CDR3 reads CASSEASEHTEAFF. The CDR3 bases are TGTGCCAGCAGTGAAGCGTCGGAACACACTGAAGCTTTCTTT.

The chain joins TRBV24-1 to TRBJ2-2; tentatively, D is TRBD1 (5 bases). The CDR3 spans 14 residues. Trimming stripped 4 bases from V and 0 bases from J, with 5 bases between. Germline lookup yields CDR1 KGHDR and CDR2 SFDVKD. The CDR3 nucleotides read TGTGCCACCAGTGACAGGGCGAACACCGGGGAGCTGTTTTTT. Protein sequence: CATSDRANTGELFF.

The chain combines TRBV2 with TRBJ1-2; unclear D gene. V was pared by 1 base and J by 6 bases, with 12 bases between. CDR3 length: 14 residues. Germline assignment: CDR1 SNHLY and CDR2 FYNNEI. The CDR3 loop reads CASSEVGERDGYTF. The CDR3 region has the DNA TGTGCCAGCAGTGAAGTCGGGGAGAGAGATGGCTACACCTTC.

The chain joins TRBV7-8 to TRBJ1-1; possibly TRBD1 for D (6 bases). V gave up 3 bases and J gave up 6 bases, with 11 bases separating them. The CDR3 is made up of 13 amino acids. Germline V lookup: CDR1 SGHVS, CDR2 FQNEAQ. CDR3 sequence: CASSFDGGSEAFF. The CDR3 DNA sequence: TGTGCCAGCAGCTTCGATGGGGGCTCTGAAGCTTTCTTT. Together with reference TRBV7-8 and TRBJ1-1, the CDR3 gives the full variable domain: GAGVSQSPRYKVAKRGQDVALRCDPISGHVSLFWYQQALGQGPEFLTYFQNEAQLDKSGLPSDRFFAERPEGSVSTLKIQRTQQEDSAVYLCASSFDGGSEAFFGQGTRLTVV.

The V gene is TRBV15, the J gene TRBJ1-5, with no clear D. The CDR3 runs 14 residues. Trimming left V 6 bases short and J 0 bases short, with 9 bases between. Germline V gives CDR1 LNHNV, CDR2 YYDKDF (reference sequence). For the CDR3, the DNA is TGTGCCACCAGTGGGTCGGGTAGCAATCAGCCCCAGCATTTT. Translation gives CATSGSGSNQPQHF.

Only one count was recorded for this clone. The J gene is TRBJ2-1, the V gene TRBV7-9; D is unclear. The V gene's germline CDR1 is SEHNR and CDR2 FQNEAQ (reference sequence). The CDR3 runs to 17 residues. The germline V and J ends were trimmed by 1 base and 1 base, with 14 bases remaining between them. The CDR3, as DNA: TGTGCCAGCAGCTTAGTTCGCGGTCCAGAGTCCTACAATGAGCAGTTCTTC. Amino acid sequence: CASSLVRGPESYNEQFF.

This clone was recorded only once. Here the CDR3 reads CASSLKQRGAFF. In DNA, the CDR3 is TGTGCCAGCAGTCTAAAACAGAGAGGAGCTTTCTTT. J is TRBJ1-1 and V is TRBV12-3 or TRBV12-4; D is unresolved. Trimming cost V 5 bases and J 10 bases, with 14 bases left between them. The CDR3 runs to 12 residues.

The CDR3 DNA is TGTGCCAGCAGCGTCCTACCCCACAGGGGGTTTTCACCCCTCCACTTT. This translates into CASSVLPHRGFSPLHF. This sequence joins TRBV7-2 and TRBJ1-6; TRBD1 aligns across 8 bases. This CDR3 comprises 16 residues. The J segment lost 9 bases and the V segment lost 5 bases, leaving 12 bases of the junction unmatched. Germline assignment: CDR1 SGHTA and CDR2 FQGNSA.

The V and J genes are TRBV28 and TRBJ2-1, with 11 bases identical to TRBD2. Germline CDR1 reads MDHEN; CDR2 reads SYDVKM. The length of the CDR3 is 18 residues. V was clipped by 5 bases and J by 6 bases; unmatched bases: 15. The DNA for the CDR3 is TGTGCCAGCAGTGCCCCGATAACCCTAGCGGGGGGTCCCAATGAGCAGTTCTTC. This sequence encodes CASSAPITLAGGPNEQFF.

The CDR3 protein is CATSDLAGAESEQFF. DNA of the CDR3: TGTGCCACCAGTGATTTAGCGGGAGCCGAAAGTGAGCAGTTCTTC. The rearrangement links TRBV24-1 to TRBJ2-1; TRBD2 agrees at 8 bases. Unmatched junction bases numbered 7, after V lost 1 base and J lost 9 bases. Germline V gives CDR1 KGHDR, CDR2 SFDVKD. The CDR3 consists of 15 residues.

This chain connects TRBV10-2 to TRBJ2-1; D perhaps matches TRBD2 (5 bases). CDR1 is WSHSY and CDR2 is SAAADI in the germline V gene. The germline V and J ends were trimmed by 7 bases and 0 bases, with 13 bases remaining between them. The length of the CDR3 is 15 residues. The CDR3 sequence: CASTPRAGSYNEQFF. Here the CDR3 DNA reads TGCGCCAGCACCCCCCGGGCGGGCTCCTACAATGAGCAGTTCTTC.

This rearrangement joins TRBV6-4 to TRBJ1-1; 10 bases are shared with TRBD1. The length of the CDR3 is 14 residues. Trimming removed 5 bases from V and 5 bases from J; junction bases left unmatched: 5. Germline V gene lookup returns CDR1 MRHNA and CDR2 SNTAGT. For the CDR3, the DNA is TGTGCCAGCAGTCCCGGGACAGGGGCTACTGAAGCTTTCTTT. Its protein product is CASSPGTGATEAFF.

The gene calls are TRBV10-3 and TRBJ1-2, with D possibly being TRBD1 (6 bases). V was shortened by 10 bases and J by 4 bases, with 13 bases between the two germline ends. Per the germline V gene, CDR1 is ENHRY and CDR2 is SYGVKD. The CDR3 has 12 residues. The CDR3, as DNA: TGTGCCACGCAGGGGCAGAGCTATGGCTACACCTTC. Translation gives CATQGQSYGYTF.

In nucleotides, the CDR3 is TGTGCCAGCAGCTTAGGTTTAGGTCCCCAGCATTTT. This gives the protein CASSLGLGPQHF. The chain combines TRBV11-2 with TRBJ1-5; D is unclear. The CDR3 has 12 residues. Germline lookup yields CDR1 SGHAT and CDR2 FQNNGV. The V end lost 1 base, the J end lost 10 bases, and 8 bases lay between the germline ends.

This chain uses TRBV7-9 with TRBJ2-5, with TRBD2 as a possible D gene (5 bases). The CDR3 contains 15 residues. V dropped 1 base and J dropped 2 bases, with 11 bases sitting between them. The germline CDR1 and CDR2 sequences are SEHNR and FQNEAQ (reference sequence). The CDR3 DNA reads as TGTGCCAGCAGCTTAGTACTAGGCGATCAAGAGACCCAGTACTTC. Translating gives CASSLVLGDQETQYF. Drawing the rest from reference TRBV7-9 and TRBJ2-5, the complete variable domain is DTGVSQNPRHKITKRGQNVTFRCDPISEHNRLYWYRQTLGQGPEFLTYFQNEAQLEKSRLLSDRFSAERPKGSFSTLEIQRTEQGDSAMYLCASSLVLGDQETQYFGPGTRLLVL.

This sequence joins TRBV11-3 and TRBJ1-3; D is ambiguous. Germline V gives CDR1 SGHNT, CDR2 YENEEA. This CDR3 is built from 16 residues. V was clipped by 3 bases and J by 0 bases, with 12 bases between them. The CDR3 here is CASSFDRASSGNTIYF. In DNA form, the CDR3 reads TGTGCCAGCAGCTTTGACCGAGCGAGCTCTGGAAACACCATATATTTT.

V and J are TRBV19 and TRBJ1-1; unclear D gene. V shed 10 bases and J shed 1 base, with 13 bases lying between them. The CDR3 contains 13 residues. Germline V gene lookup returns CDR1 LNHDA and CDR2 SQIVND (reference sequence). CDR3: CATAVHRNTEAFF. Here the CDR3 DNA reads TGTGCCACGGCCGTCCACCGGAACACTGAAGCTTTCTTT. The full variable domain, rest sourced from reference TRBV19 and TRBJ1-1, is DGGITQSPKYLFRKEGQNVTLSCEQNLNHDAMYWYRQDPGQGLRLIYYSQIVNDFQKGDIAEGYSVSREKKESFPLTVTSAQKNPTAFYLCATAVHRNTEAFFGQGTRLTVV.

The chain uses TRBV19 and TRBJ2-1, with D possibly matching TRBD2 (5 bases). This CDR3 contains 13 residues. Germline V CDR1 and CDR2: LNHDA, SQIVND (reference sequence). Trimming stripped 4 bases from V and 9 bases from J, with 13 bases between. As DNA, the CDR3 is TGTGCCAGTAGTAGTCAGGTAGAGGGTGAGCAGTTCTTC. Its protein is CASSSQVEGEQFF.

The gene calls are TRBV13 and TRBJ1-3; D remains unclear. Trimming cost V 0 bases and J 3 bases, with 6 bases left between them. The germline gives CDR1 PRHDT, CDR2 FYEKMQ (reference sequence). The CDR3 is 14 residues long. In DNA, the CDR3 is TGTGCCAGCAGCTTAGGCCTGGGTGGAAACACCATATATTTT. This encodes CASSLGLGGNTIYF.